The next 9 T cell receptor beta chains were all read from a single sample in a study of CD8 T cells in Susac syndrome. Random hexamers primed reverse transcription of about 0.5 to 1 ug RNA. TCRdb ran MiXCR on the immunoSEQ multiplex PCR reads and lists one entry per CDR3 protein. The sample lists around 69,000 distinct CDR3 sequences, just over 95% occurring once. Source material: CD4+ T cells from PBMCs. These receptors were collected from a human donor with multiple sclerosis.

The chain uses TRBV29-1 and TRBJ1-1; D gene uncertain. Germline-derived CDR1 and CDR2 are SQVTM and ANQGSEA. This CDR3 region has 11 residues. V lost 3 bases and J lost 7, with 9 bases in between. CDR3 amino acids: CSVEAVGEAFF. The DNA for the CDR3 is TGCAGCGTTGAGGCAGTGGGTGAAGCTTTCTTT.

The chain links TRBV2 to TRBJ2-1; 9 bases are a match to TRBD1. The length of the CDR3 is 15 residues. V was clipped by 4 bases and J by 3 bases; unmatched bases: 4. CDR1 and CDR2 (germline): SNHLY, FYNNEI. CDR3 amino acids: CASSGTGGFYNEQFF. The CDR3, as DNA: TGTGCCAGCAGTGGAACAGGGGGCTTCTACAATGAGCAGTTCTTC.

The V gene is TRBV7-2, the J gene TRBJ1-5; 7 bases are shared with TRBD1. The CDR3 is made up of 13 amino acids. Germline lookup yields CDR1 SGHTA and CDR2 FQGNSA. V lost 4 bases, J lost 5 bases, and 2 bases stayed unmatched. For the CDR3, the DNA is TGTGCCAGCAGCTCGACAGGGTATCAGCCCCAGCATTTT. This gives the protein CASSSTGYQPQHF.

The chain recombines TRBV7-2 with TRBJ1-1; possibly TRBD1 for D (5 bases). CDR1 is SGHTA, CDR2 FQGNSA, per germline. V was pared by 5 bases and J by 7 bases, with 17 bases between. The CDR3 consists of 14 residues. CDR3 protein: CASSRTGNTGEAFF. The CDR3 nucleotides are TGTGCCAGCAGCCGAACGGGGAACACAGGTGAAGCTTTCTTT. The complete variable domain, with remaining parts taken from reference TRBV7-2 and TRBJ1-1, reads GAGVSQSPSNKVTEKGKDVELRCDPISGHTALYWYRQSLGQGLEFLIYFQGNSAPDKSGLPSDRFSAERTGGSVSTLTIQRTQQEDSAVYLCASSRTGNTGEAFFGQGTRLTVV.

This rearrangement joins TRBV4-1 to TRBJ1-2; D uncertain. Germline-derived CDR1 and CDR2 are MGHRA and YSYEKL. The CDR3 extends over 12 amino acids. Trimming left V 0 bases short and J 8 bases short, with 7 bases between. In DNA, the CDR3 is TGCGCCAGCAGCCAAGATTTGGGAGGCTACACCTTC. It yields the protein CASSQDLGGYTF.

The CDR3 protein is CASSFGQSPTPQHF. DNA for the CDR3: TGTGCCAGCAGCTTCGGCCAGTCGCCTACGCCCCAGCATTTT. The rearrangement uses TRBV7-9 and TRBJ1-5; D gene ambiguous. The CDR3 has 14 amino acids. V shed 3 bases and J shed 9 bases, with 15 bases lying between them. Germline CDR1 and CDR2: SEHNR and FQNEAQ (reference sequence). Drawing the rest from reference TRBV7-9 and TRBJ1-5, the complete variable domain is DTGVSQNPRHKITKRGQNVTFRCDPISEHNRLYWYRQTLGQGPEFLTYFQNEAQLEKSRLLSDRFSAERPKGSFSTLEIQRTEQGDSAMYLCASSFGQSPTPQHFGDGTRLSIL.

The gene calls are TRBV7-6 and TRBJ2-7; 9 positions agree with TRBD1. The V segment lost 5 bases and the J segment 3 bases; nucleotides outside the gene matches: 8. This CDR3 region has 15 residues. The germline V gene encodes CDR1 SGHVS and CDR2 FNYEAQ. CDR3 coding DNA: TGTGCCAGCAGCCTCCGGGACAGGGCCGTCTACGAGCAGTACTTC. This encodes CASSLRDRAVYEQYF.

This sequence joins TRBV7-2 and TRBJ1-1, with 8 bases that match TRBD1. Germline V CDR1 and CDR2: SGHTA, FQGNSA. V lost 4 bases and J lost 4; bases outside the gene matches: 5. This CDR3 comprises 14 residues. The CDR3 nucleotides read TGTGCCAGCAGCTCACAGGGGGTAGGCACTGAAGCTTTCTTT. This encodes CASSSQGVGTEAFF. The entire variable domain, with the rest obtained from reference TRBV7-2 and TRBJ1-1, is as follows: GAGVSQSPSNKVTEKGKDVELRCDPISGHTALYWYRQSLGQGLEFLIYFQGNSAPDKSGLPSDRFSAERTGGSVSTLTIQRTQQEDSAVYLCASSSQGVGTEAFFGQGTRLTVV.

The chain recombines TRBV3-1 with TRBJ2-2; weak D call: TRBD2 (6 bases). Trimming removed 3 bases from V and 1 base from J, with 9 bases in between. The CDR3 spans 15 residues. CDR1 is LGHDT, CDR2 YNNKEL, per germline (reference sequence). The CDR3 nucleotides are TGTGCCAGCAGCCACCGGGACTTGAACACCGGGGAGCTGTTTTTT. It specifies CASSHRDLNTGELFF.